The 13 T cell receptor beta chains below were found in one sample sequenced in a study of spatial heterogeneity in lung cancer. Which antigens these TCRs recognize remains unknown. Time point described: sample taken at primary tumor resection. Study-level points and caveats: Mutation counts in tumors were tracked by counts of expanded intratumoral alpha and beta TCRs.

TCRdb reanalysed the 5' RACE reads using MiXCR and keeps one entry per CDR3 protein. In the table there are about 20,000 distinct CDR3 sequences, around a sixth of which are singletons. Sequencing used lung tumor tissue, obtained at surgery. The receptors derive from a female donor with early-stage non-small cell lung cancer.

This clonotype is labeled medium-sized. The CDR3 loop reads CASSFTRDPGDTQYF. In nucleotides, the CDR3 is TGTGCCAGCAGCTTCACTAGAGATCCAGGGGATACGCAGTATTTT. This chain links TRBV7-2 with TRBJ2-3, with D perhaps being TRBD1 or TRBD2 (5 bases each). Looked up from germline, CDR1 is SGHTA and CDR2 is FQGNSA. The CDR3 has 15 residues. Trimming left V 3 bases short and J 6 bases short, with 16 bases between.

Many counts were recorded for this clonotype. The chain links TRBV29-1 to TRBJ2-5; D is undetermined. Trimming cost V 2 bases and J 3 bases, with 7 bases left between them. CDR3 length equals 12 residues. The V gene's germline CDR1 is SQVTM and CDR2 ANQGSEA. The CDR3 DNA reads as TGCAGCGTTGAACGGTGGGAAGAGACCCAGTACTTC. Protein: CSVERWEETQYF. Combining the CDR3 with reference TRBV29-1 and TRBJ2-5 gives the whole variable domain SAVISQKPSRDICQRGTSLTIQCQVDSQVTMMFWYRQQPGQSLTLIATANQGSEATYESGFVIDKFPISRPNLTFSTLTVSNMSPEDSSIYLCSVERWEETQYFGPGTRLLVL.

The V gene is TRBV5-1, the J gene TRBJ2-1; 12 nucleotides agree with TRBD1. The V and J ends lost 0 bases and 5 bases, in that order; junction bases with no gene match: 3. In germline, CDR1 is SGHRS, CDR2 YFSETQ. The CDR3 contains 16 residues. CDR3 nucleotides: TGCGCCAGCAGCTTGGCGGGACAGGGGGCGGACAATGAGCAGTTCTTC. It specifies CASSLAGQGADNEQFF.

Ten or more counts support this clonotype. V is TRBV6-2 or TRBV6-3 and J is TRBJ2-7; no clear D gene. This CDR3 comprises 12 residues. Per germline, CDR1 MNHEY and CDR2 SVGEGT. V dropped 7 bases and J dropped 3 bases, with 10 bases sitting between them. For the CDR3, the DNA is TGTGCCAGCACTTCGAACTACTACGAGCAGTACTTC. The encoded protein is CASTSNYYEQYF.

This clonotype has a count of ten or more. At one boundary the junction diverges from the germline segment, which might be a read error. The chain recombines TRBV10-1 with TRBJ2-7; 9 bases align to TRBD1. The CDR3 is 12 amino acids. Germline V gene data show CDR1 as WNHNN and CDR2 as SYGVQD (reference sequence). The CDR3 region has the DNA TGCGCCAGCAGCACCCCCGGACAGGGGTTGAACTTC. Translated: CASSTPGQGLNF.

The rearrangement uses TRBV9 and TRBJ2-1; possibly TRBD1 or TRBD2 for D (5 bases each). The germline V gene has CDR1 SGDLS and CDR2 YYNGEE. Trimming stripped 3 bases from V and 4 bases from J, with 17 bases between. The CDR3 covers 16 residues. The CDR3 here is CASSARAGSGYNEQFF. The CDR3 coding sequence is TGTGCCAGCAGCGCGAGGGCAGGGAGCGGTTACAATGAGCAGTTCTTC.

This chain uses TRBV7-2 with TRBJ2-1; D uncertain. Trimming left V 3 bases short and J 9 bases short, with 12 bases between. Germline-derived CDR1 and CDR2 are SGHTA and FQGNSA. The CDR3 covers 13 residues. This CDR3 reads CASSFPYSIEQFF. The DNA for the CDR3 is TGTGCCAGCAGCTTCCCCTACTCCATTGAGCAGTTCTTC.

V gene TRBV18 combines with J gene TRBJ2-5; no reliable D call. Germline V gene lookup returns CDR1 KGHSH and CDR2 LQKENI. Trimming removed 3 bases at V and 2 bases at J, with 4 bases between. The CDR3 is 12 residues long. The CDR3 DNA sequence: TGTGCCAGCTCACCGGATCAAGAGACCCAGTACTTC. It codes for CASSPDQETQYF. The full variable domain, rest sourced from reference TRBV18 and TRBJ2-5, is NAGVMQNPRHLVRRRGQEARLRCSPMKGHSHVYWYRQLPEEGLKFMVYLQKENIIDESGMPKERFSAEFPKEGPSILRIQQVVRGDSAAYFCASSPDQETQYFGPGTRLLVL.

The V and J genes are TRBV7-9 and TRBJ2-1, with D unclear. This CDR3 spans 15 amino acids. Germline lookup yields CDR1 SEHNR and CDR2 FQNEAQ (reference sequence). V lost 5 bases and J 2 bases, leaving 13 bases between the germline ends. DNA for the CDR3: TGTGCCAGCAGCCTCGACGCGGTAACCTACAATGAGCAGTTCTTC. It specifies CASSLDAVTYNEQFF. The full variable domain, rest sourced from reference TRBV7-9 and TRBJ2-1, is DTGVSQNPRHKITKRGQNVTFRCDPISEHNRLYWYRQTLGQGPEFLTYFQNEAQLEKSRLLSDRFSAERPKGSFSTLEIQRTEQGDSAMYLCASSLDAVTYNEQFFGPGTRLTVL.

V usage is TRBV5-1 and J usage is TRBJ2-1; perhaps TRBD2 as D (5 bases). CDR1 is SGHRS and CDR2 is YFSETQ in the germline V gene. Trimming cost V 4 bases and J 0 bases, with 11 bases left between them. The CDR3 runs 15 residues. This CDR3 reads CASSQGSSSYNEQFF. The CDR3 DNA is TGCGCCAGCAGCCAAGGGAGCTCCTCCTACAATGAGCAGTTCTTC.

This clonotype was found a few times. The chain links TRBV9 to TRBJ2-6; 7 positions agree with TRBD1. V lost 4 bases, J lost 0 bases, and 7 bases stayed unmatched. Looked up from germline, CDR1 is SGDLS and CDR2 is YYNGEE. This CDR3 region has 17 residues. CDR3 residues: CASSLGQVLSGANVLTF. CDR3 sequence (DNA): TGTGCCAGCAGCCTCGGACAGGTTCTCTCTGGGGCCAACGTCCTGACTTTC.

The chain has TRBV20-1 and TRBJ2-3; D unresolved. Trimming left V 5 bases short and J 2 bases short, with 17 bases between. CDR3 size: 15 residues. Germline values: CDR1 DFQATT, CDR2 SNEGSKA (reference sequence). DNA of the CDR3: TGCAGTGCTGGGGATAGGGTCCGAACCACAGATACGCAGTATTTT. It translates to CSAGDRVRTTDTQYF.

The chain combines TRBV18 with TRBJ2-1, with D possibly being TRBD2 (5 bases). The CDR3 extends over 13 amino acids. Germline V gene lookup returns CDR1 KGHSH and CDR2 LQKENI. V lost 4 bases, J lost 8 bases, and 12 bases lay in between. In DNA, the CDR3 is TGTGCCAGCTCACGCGGACTGGGCGATGAGCAGTTCTTC. Residues: CASSRGLGDEQFF.